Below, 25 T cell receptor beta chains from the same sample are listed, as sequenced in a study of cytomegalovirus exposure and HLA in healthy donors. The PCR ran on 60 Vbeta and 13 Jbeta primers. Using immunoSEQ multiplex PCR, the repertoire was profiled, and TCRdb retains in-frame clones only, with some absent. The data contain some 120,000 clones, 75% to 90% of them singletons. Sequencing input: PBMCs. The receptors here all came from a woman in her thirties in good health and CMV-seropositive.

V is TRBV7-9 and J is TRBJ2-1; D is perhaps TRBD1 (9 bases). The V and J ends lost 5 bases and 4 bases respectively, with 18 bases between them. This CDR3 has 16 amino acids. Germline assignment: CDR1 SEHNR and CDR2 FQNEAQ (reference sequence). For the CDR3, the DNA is TGTGCCAGCAGCCGGGGGGGCGGACAGGGGTACAATGAGCAGTTCTTC. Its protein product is CASSRGGGQGYNEQFF.

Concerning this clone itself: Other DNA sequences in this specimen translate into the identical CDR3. The CDR3 here is CASSLNPTGSYNEQFF. Here the CDR3 DNA reads TGCGCCAGCAGCCTCAACCCGACAGGTTCCTACAATGAGCAGTTCTTC. The chain carries TRBV5-1 and TRBJ2-1, with a weak D call TRBD1 (6 bases). In germline, CDR1 is SGHRS, CDR2 YFSETQ. CDR3 size: 16 residues. V lost 4 bases, J lost 1 base, and 15 bases lay in between.

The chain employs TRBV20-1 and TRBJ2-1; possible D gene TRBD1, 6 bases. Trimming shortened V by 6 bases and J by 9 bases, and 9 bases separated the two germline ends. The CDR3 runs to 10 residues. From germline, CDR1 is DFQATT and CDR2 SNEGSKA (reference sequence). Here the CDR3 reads CSAYRAEQFF. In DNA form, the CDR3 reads TGCAGTGCGTACAGGGCTGAGCAGTTCTTC.

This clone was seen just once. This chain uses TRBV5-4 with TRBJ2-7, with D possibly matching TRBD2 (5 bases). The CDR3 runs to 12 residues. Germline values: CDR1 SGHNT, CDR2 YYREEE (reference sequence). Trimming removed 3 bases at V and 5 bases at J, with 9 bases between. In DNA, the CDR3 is TGTGCCAGCAGCTCAACTAGAGACGAGCAGTACTTC. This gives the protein CASSSTRDEQYF.

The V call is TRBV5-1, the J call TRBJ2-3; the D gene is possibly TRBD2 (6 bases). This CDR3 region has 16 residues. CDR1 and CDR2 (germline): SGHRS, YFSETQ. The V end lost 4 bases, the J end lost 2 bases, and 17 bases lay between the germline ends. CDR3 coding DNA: TGCGCCAGCAGCACGGGACTCTCCCGCCCCACAGATACGCAGTATTTT. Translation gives CASSTGLSRPTDTQYF.

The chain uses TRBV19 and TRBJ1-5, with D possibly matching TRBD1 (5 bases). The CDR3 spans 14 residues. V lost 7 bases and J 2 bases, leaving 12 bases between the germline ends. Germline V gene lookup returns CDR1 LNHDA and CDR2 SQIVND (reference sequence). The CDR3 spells CASNSRGGNQPQHF. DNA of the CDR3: TGTGCCAGTAACTCCCGGGGGGGCAATCAGCCCCAGCATTTT.

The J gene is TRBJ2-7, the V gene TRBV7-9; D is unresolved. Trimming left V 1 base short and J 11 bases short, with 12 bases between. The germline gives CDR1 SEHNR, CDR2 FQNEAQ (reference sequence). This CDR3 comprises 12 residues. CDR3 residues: CASSLVSQTEYF. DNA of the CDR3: TGTGCCAGCAGCTTAGTGTCACAGACCGAGTACTTC.

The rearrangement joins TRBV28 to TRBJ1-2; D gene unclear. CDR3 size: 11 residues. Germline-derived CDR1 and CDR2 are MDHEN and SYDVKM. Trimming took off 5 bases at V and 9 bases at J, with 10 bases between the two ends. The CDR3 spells CASSSGNRYTF. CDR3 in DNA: TGTGCCAGCAGTAGCGGGAATCGCTACACCTTC.

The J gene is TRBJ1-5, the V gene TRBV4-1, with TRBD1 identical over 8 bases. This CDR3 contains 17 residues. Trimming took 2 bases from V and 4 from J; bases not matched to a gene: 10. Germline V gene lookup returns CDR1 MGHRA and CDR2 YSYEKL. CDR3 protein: CASSQHDRGGGNQPQHF. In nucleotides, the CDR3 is TGCGCCAGCAGCCAACATGACAGGGGAGGAGGGAATCAGCCCCAGCATTTT.

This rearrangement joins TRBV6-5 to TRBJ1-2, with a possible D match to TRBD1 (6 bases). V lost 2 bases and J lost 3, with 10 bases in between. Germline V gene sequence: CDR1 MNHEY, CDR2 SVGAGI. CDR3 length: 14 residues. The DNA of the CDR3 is TGTGCCAGCAGTTACGTTGCAGGGGACTATGGCTACACCTTC. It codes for CASSYVAGDYGYTF.

CDR3 nucleotides: TGTGCCTGGAGTGTACCCCAAGCGAACTATGGCTACACCTTC. Its translation: CAWSVPQANYGYTF. The chain links TRBV30 to TRBJ1-2; D is unclear. The CDR3 is made up of 14 amino acids. The germline V gene encodes CDR1 GTSNPN and CDR2 SVGIG (reference sequence). The ends were cut back, 0 bases at V and 2 bases at J, with 10 bases in the middle.

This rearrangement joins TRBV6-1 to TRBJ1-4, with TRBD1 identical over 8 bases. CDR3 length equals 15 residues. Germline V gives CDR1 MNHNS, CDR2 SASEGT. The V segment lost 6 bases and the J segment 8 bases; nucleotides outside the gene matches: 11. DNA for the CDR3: TGTGCCAGCAGCTCCACCTCCGGGACAGGCGAAAAACTGTTTTTT. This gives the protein CASSSTSGTGEKLFF.

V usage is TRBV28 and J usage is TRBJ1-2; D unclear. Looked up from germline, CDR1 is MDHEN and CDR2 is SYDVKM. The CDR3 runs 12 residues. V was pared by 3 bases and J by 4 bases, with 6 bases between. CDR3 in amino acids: CASSLEGYGYTF. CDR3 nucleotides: TGTGCCAGCAGTTTGGAGGGCTATGGCTACACCTTC.

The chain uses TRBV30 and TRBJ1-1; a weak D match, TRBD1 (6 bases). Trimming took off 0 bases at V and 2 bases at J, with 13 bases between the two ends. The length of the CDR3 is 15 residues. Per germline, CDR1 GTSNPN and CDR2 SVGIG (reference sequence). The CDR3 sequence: CAWSVAGTLNTEAFF. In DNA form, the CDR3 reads TGTGCCTGGAGTGTAGCCGGGACACTAAACACTGAAGCTTTCTTT.

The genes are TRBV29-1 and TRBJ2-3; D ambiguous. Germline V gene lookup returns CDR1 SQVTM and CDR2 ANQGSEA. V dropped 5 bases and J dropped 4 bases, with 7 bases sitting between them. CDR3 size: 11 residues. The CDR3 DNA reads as TGCAGCGTTCAGACTGCAGATACGCAGTATTTT. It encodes CSVQTADTQYF.

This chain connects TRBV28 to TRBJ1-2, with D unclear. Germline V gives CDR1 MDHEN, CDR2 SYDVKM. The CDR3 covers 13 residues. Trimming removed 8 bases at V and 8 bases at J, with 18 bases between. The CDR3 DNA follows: TGTGCCAGCGCCCACCGCGAGGGTTGGGGCTACACCTTC. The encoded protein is CASAHREGWGYTF.

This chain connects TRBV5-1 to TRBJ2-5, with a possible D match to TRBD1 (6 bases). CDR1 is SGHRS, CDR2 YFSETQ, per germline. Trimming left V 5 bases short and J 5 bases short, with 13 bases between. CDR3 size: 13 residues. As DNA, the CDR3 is TGCGCCAGCAGTTTTACAGGGCAGGAGACCCAGTACTTC. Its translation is CASSFTGQETQYF.

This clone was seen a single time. DNA for the CDR3: TGTGCCAGCAGTGGGACAGGCACCACTCATCAGCCCCAGCATTTT. This encodes CASSGTGTTHQPQHF. This chain joins TRBV6-6 and TRBJ1-5; 8 nucleotides align to TRBD1. The germline V gene encodes CDR1 MNHNY and CDR2 SVGAGI (reference sequence). The V segment lost 5 bases and the J segment 5 bases; nucleotides outside the gene matches: 8. There are 15 residues in the CDR3.

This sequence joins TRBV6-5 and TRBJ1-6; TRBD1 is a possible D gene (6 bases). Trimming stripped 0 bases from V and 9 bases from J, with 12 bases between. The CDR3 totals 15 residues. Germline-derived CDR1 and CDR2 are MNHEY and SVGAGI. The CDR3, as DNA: TGTGCCAGCAGTTACTCGGGGGGGCTCGTTTCACCCCTCCACTTT. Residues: CASSYSGGLVSPLHF.

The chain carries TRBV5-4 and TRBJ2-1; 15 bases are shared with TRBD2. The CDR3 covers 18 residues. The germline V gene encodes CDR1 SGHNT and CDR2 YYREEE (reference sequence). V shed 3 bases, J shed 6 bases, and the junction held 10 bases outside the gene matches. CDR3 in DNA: TGTGCCAGCAGCTGGGGGGGACTAGCGGGAGGAACCCCCAATGAGCAGTTCTTC. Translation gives CASSWGGLAGGTPNEQFF.

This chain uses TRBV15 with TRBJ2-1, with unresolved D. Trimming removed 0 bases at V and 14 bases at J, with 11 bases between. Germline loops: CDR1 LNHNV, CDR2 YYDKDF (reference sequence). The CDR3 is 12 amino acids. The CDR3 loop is CATSRDGPSEFF. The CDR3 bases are TGTGCCACCAGCAGAGATGGTCCATCAGAGTTCTTC. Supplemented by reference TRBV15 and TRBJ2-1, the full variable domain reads DAMVIQNPRYQVTQFGKPVTLSCSQTLNHNVMYWYQQKSSQAPKLLFHYYDKDFNNEADTPDNFQSRRPNTSFCFLDIRSPGLGDTAMYLCATSRDGPSEFFGPGTRLTVL.

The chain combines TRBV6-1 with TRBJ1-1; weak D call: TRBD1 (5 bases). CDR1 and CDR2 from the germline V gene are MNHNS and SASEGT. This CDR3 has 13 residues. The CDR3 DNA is TGTGCTGGGGGGTCCCTCCTGAACACTGAAGCTTTCTTT. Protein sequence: CAGGSLLNTEAFF.

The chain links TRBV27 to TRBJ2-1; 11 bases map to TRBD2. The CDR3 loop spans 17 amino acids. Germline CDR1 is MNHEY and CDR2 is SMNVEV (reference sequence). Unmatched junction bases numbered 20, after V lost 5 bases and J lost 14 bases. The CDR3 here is CASSPSTSASGGRPKFF. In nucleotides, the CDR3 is TGTGCCAGCAGTCCCTCAACATCGGCTAGCGGGGGGCGGCCTAAGTTCTTC.

In DNA, the CDR3 is TGTGCCAGCGCGGGGGTCCACACCTACGAGCAGTACTTC. Protein product: CASAGVHTYEQYF. The chain carries TRBV6-1 and TRBJ2-7, with 7 bases that match TRBD2. The CDR3 length is 13 residues. V was pared by 8 bases and J by 2 bases, with 6 bases of the junction left unmatched. The germline V gene has CDR1 MNHNS and CDR2 SASEGT.

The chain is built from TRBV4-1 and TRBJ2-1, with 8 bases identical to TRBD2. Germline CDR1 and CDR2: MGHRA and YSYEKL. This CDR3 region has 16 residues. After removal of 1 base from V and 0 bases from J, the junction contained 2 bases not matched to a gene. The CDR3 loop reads CASSQVAGGSYNEQFF. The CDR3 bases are TGCGCCAGCAGCCAAGTCGCGGGGGGCTCCTACAATGAGCAGTTCTTC.